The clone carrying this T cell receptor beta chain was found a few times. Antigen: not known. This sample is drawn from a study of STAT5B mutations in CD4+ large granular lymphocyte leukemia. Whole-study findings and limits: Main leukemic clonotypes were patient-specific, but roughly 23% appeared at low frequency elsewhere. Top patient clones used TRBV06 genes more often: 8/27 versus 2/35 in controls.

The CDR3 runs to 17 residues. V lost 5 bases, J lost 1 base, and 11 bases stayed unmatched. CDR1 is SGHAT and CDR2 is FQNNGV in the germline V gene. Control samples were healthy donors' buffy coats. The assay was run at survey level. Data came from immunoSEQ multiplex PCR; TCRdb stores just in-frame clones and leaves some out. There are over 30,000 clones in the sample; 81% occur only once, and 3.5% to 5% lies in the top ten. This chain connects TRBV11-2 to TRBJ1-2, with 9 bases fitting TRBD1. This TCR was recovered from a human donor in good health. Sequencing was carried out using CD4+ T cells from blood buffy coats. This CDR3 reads CASSLRTGALSNYGYTF. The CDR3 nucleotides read TGTGCCAGCAGCCTCCGGACAGGGGCCCTGAGTAACTATGGCTACACCTTC.